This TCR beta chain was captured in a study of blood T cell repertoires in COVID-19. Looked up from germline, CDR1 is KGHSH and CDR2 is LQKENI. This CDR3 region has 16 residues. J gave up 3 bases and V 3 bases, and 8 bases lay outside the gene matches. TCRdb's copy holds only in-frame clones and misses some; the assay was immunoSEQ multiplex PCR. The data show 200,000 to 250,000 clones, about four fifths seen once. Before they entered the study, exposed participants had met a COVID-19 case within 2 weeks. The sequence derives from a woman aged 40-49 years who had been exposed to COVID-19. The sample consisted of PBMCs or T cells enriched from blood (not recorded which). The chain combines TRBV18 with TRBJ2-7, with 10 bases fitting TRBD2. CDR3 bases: TGTGCCAGCTCACCGATATCTAGCGGGGGAGGCTACGAGCAGTACTTC. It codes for CASSPISSGGGYEQYF.